This T cell receptor beta chain was retrieved from a study of blood T cells in healthy people across ages (dated by TCRdb to about 2015). About the investigation overall: Template switching captured roughly one uniquely barcoded TCR beta cDNA molecule per two T cells in model experiments. The study measured age-related changes in TCR beta repertoire diversity using deep sequencing normalized with unique cDNA molecular identifiers. The donors were divided into four age groups: young (average around 16 years), middle-aged (approximately 42), aged (approximately 62) and long-lived (about 90). To avoid experimental bias, donors of different ages were distributed randomly across sequencing lanes. Two additional independent replicas of 1 million unique cDNA reads from the same blood draw were analyzed for two donors (one aged 18 to 30 and one aged 80 or older).

The library was generated by 5' RACE. TCRdb records Illumina HiSeq 2500 as the sequencer. A second 7 to 11 cycle PCR used a sample-barcoded 5' primer and a J-beta primer mix. A template-switch 5' adaptor carrying 12 random nucleotides introduced a unique molecular identifier onto each TCR beta cDNA molecule. Each sample yielded at least 2.5 million CDR3-containing paired-end reads. First-strand cDNA was synthesized from all RNA with the Mint cDNA synthesis kit, primed by a TRBC-specific oligonucleotide. Following uracil-DNA glycosylase treatment, a first 18-cycle PCR with universal primers M1SS and BC2_uni_R was performed on all cDNA. On the authors' methods: Each sample was normalized by randomly selecting 1 million high-quality reads, each carrying a distinct molecular identifier. Instead of being binned into consensus sequences, reads that shared molecular identifiers were thrown out. CDR3 identification, clonotype clustering and error correction used MiTCR with a Q25 quality threshold and the strictest error-elimination algorithm. A nonparametric unseen species model using Euler transformation provided a lower-bound estimate of total TCR beta diversity. TCRdb itself trimmed the public reads at Q25 with fastp, ran MiXCR and retained productive beta chains. Each entry merges the rows of one CDR3 protein and shows their most common DNA and genes. TCRdb's processing, not the study's, gives the V and J calls here. This sample holds around 1,700,000 distinct CDR3 sequences; approximately 28% were observed only once. The ten largest clones capture 7.7% of the sample.

The roughly 39 donors, aged about 6 to 95 years, were systemically healthy Caucasian individuals from Russia. Roughly 10 milliliters of peripheral blood were collected from each donor into EDTA-treated Vacutainer tubes. PBMCs were isolated by Ficoll-Paque density-gradient centrifugation, with at least 6 million obtained per sample. Total RNA, at least 6 micrograms per sample, was extracted from PBMCs with Trizol reagent. The percentages of naive CD45RAhigh/CD27high T cells were determined by flow cytometry on a PBMC aliquot from every donor. Beyond this particular receptor, the publication reports: Observed TCR beta diversity per million T cells fell roughly linearly with age, and a significant reduction was already apparent by age roughly 41. A strong correlation was found between observed TCR beta diversity and the percentage of naive T cells measured by flow cytometry. Conclusive comparison of naive and antigen-experienced compartments was prevented by the profiling of bulk unsorted PBMCs. The long-lived group showed more naive CD4+ T cells, fewer expanded clones and increased TCR diversity than the aged group, suggesting age selection. The CMV infection status of donors was not known, potentially confounding age-related changes in expanded clonotypes. Estimates of total diversity from one million sequenced T cells were regarded as lower bounds and underestimates.

CDR1 and CDR2, looked up from the germline V gene, are SGHTA and FQGNSA. The germline ends are 11 bases apart after V is trimmed by 4 bases and J by 8 bases. CDR3 length: 12 amino acids, cysteine to phenylalanine. The read is trimmed to its CDR3 DNA, 36 bases read in frame from base 1. In regard to this clonotype: Its antigen has not been determined. No much larger clone exists at a distance of one base, and base qualities are not known.

The specimen sequenced was blood. This sequence uses TRBV7-2 and TRBJ1-2; perhaps TRBD1 is the D gene, with 5 bases matching. This clonotype originated in a woman aged 30 to 39 in good health. The CDR3 loop reads CASSSGFGGYTF. The nucleotide sequence is given as TGTGCCAGCAGCTCAGGGTTCGGGGGCTACACCTTC. The reference TRBV7-2 and TRBJ1-2 proteins fill in what lies around the CDR3, so the full variable domain reads GAGVSQSPSNKVTEKGKDVELRCDPISGHTALYWYRQSLGQGLEFLIYFQGNSAPDKSGLPSDRFSAERTGGSVSTLTIQRTQQEDSAVYLCASSSGFGGYTFGSGTRLTVV.